This TCR beta chain was retrieved from a study of blood T cell repertoires in COVID-19. This CDR3 spans 14 amino acids. Trimming cost V 6 bases and J 5 bases, with 13 bases left between them. The germline CDR1 and CDR2 sequences are SNHLY and FYNNEI. The table came from immunoSEQ multiplex PCR; TCRdb's copy has only in-frame clones and leaves some out. This table holds some 240,000 clones, approximately 84% found once. Self-reported history from a screening survey and questionnaire set each donor's cohort. The sequencing input was PBMCs or T cells enriched from blood (not recorded which). The clonotype was recovered from a woman in her 40s with acute COVID-19. V is TRBV2 and J is TRBJ1-4; D gene uncertain. The CDR3 region has the DNA TGTGCCAGCAGCGCCGAAGGAGACAATGAAAAACTGTTTTTT. It yields the protein CASSAEGDNEKLFF.